This TCR beta chain was sequenced during a study of shared clonotypes between healthy human individuals (dated by TCRdb to 2020 to 2021). In terms of the full investigation: The cohort comprised two women and three men aged 18 to 49 years. For each donor, three plates each were used for CD4 naive and CD4 memory, two plates were used for CD8 naive, and one plate was used for CD8 memory. To estimate repertoire size and how much clonotypes are shared between individuals, the study performed deep sequencing of blood TCR repertoires from a few healthy adults. Libraries were prepared and TCR repertoires were sequenced by different laboratories using diverse techniques, in order to increase sequencing depth and limit assay-specific biases. Per donor, leukapheresis produced somewhere between about 0.94 and 9 billion PBMCs. On the study overall, not on this receptor specifically: Even with the large sequencing depth, rarefaction of the sorted-subset datasets indicated that sequencing was incomplete. When a few donors were compared, the shared fraction of clonotypes was about 5.4% for naive CD4, 3.5% for naive CD8, 2.3% for memory CD4, and 0.3% to 0.5% for memory CD8. Pairwise subsampling led to the expectation that sequencing depth would affect the degree of clonotype sharing among donors. Larger estimated clonotype richness was generally found for naive subsets than for memory subsets. Sampling was limited to blood, and TCR repertoires in tissue likely differ from TCR repertoires in blood. Because the study included only a small number of donors, the genetic and exposure-history diversity represented was limited. Clonotypes shared by all four sorted-subset donors showed higher generation probabilities than non-shared clonotypes.

CD8 naive samples consisted of CD45RO-negative cells that were positively selected for CCR7, yielding a CD45RA+CCR7+ population without TemRA cells. Donors were healthy HIV-negative adults with no recently reported acute infections or vaccinations. Every donor was a Caucasian adult living in Nashville, Tennessee, USA. Blood was collected by leukapheresis, and PBMCs were isolated by Ficoll-Histopaque density gradient centrifugation and then cryopreserved in liquid nitrogen vapor phase. Analytical flow cytometry was used to check the purity and quantity of each magnetically sorted T cell population. Genomic DNA was isolated from each sorted fraction and quantified by UV absorbance on a Nanodrop 2000c. CDR1 and CDR2 are read off the germline V gene as SGHDN and FVKESK. The CDR3 measures 16 amino acids from cysteine to phenylalanine. Only the CDR3 region is kept as DNA, spanning 48 bases read in frame from base 1. V gives up 5 bases and J gives up 8 bases, and the segment between their germline ends measures 22 bases.

Points on this clone: Which antigen it targets is not known. No base quality information exists; no much larger clone differs at one position.

Using the deep immunoSEQ assay, multiplex PCR amplified TCR CDR3 regions from genomic DNA. Extracted genomic DNA from each cell subset was distributed evenly across all wells of several immunoSEQ 96-well plates, and each plate was treated as a replicate. For sorted subsets, each replicate PCR was loaded with approximately 190 ng genomic DNA, equivalent to about 30,000 T cell genomes. The purified libraries were quantified using a Qubit 3.0 fluorometer, sized with a Bioanalyzer 2100, and then quantified again using the KAPA Library Quantification kit. Every immunoSEQ 96-well plate was sequenced on a separate single-read 150-cycle Illumina NextSeq 550 flow cell. The study's processing was this. Because only junctional sequences without quality scores were contained in the immunoSEQ output, filtering matching that applied to full-length reads could not be performed. To assign V/J genes and CDR3, sequences were annotated against IMGT germline references using PyIR, a Python wrapper for IgBLAST v1.9. Reads were filtered out if the reads had weak V/J assignments (E-value above 1e-6), no CDR3, stop codons, out-of-frame junctions, or ambiguous translated residues. A V3J clonotype was defined by an identical inferred V gene, J gene, and CDR3 amino acid sequence. The percentage overlap between two repertoires was calculated by dividing the number of shared unique clonotypes by the size of the smaller repertoire. Three approaches were used to assess repertoire richness: RTK rarefaction, the Chao1 estimator, and Recon v2.1 estimates of unobserved clonotypes. OLGA was used to compute generation probabilities for all TCRbeta clonotypes that the gDNA method yielded from four donors. Sourced from immuneACCESS, this table was stored by TCRdb with only in-frame sequences that have V and J called. A share of the clones is absent; for the studies checked, an unresolved V gene accounts for under half, and the remainder has no known explanation. D and trimming come from the DNA, and the V and J calls and clone size come from that table. This sample is represented by under 600,000 clones; 98% of them were singletons. The ten largest clones capture 0.3% of the sample.

This clonotype was obtained from a young man in good health. Sequencing was done on a sample of naive CD8+ T cells sorted from blood. The cell subset or site tag for this specimen amounts to: CD45RA+CCR7+. Rearrangement joined TRBV14 to TRBJ2-1; the D gene is not confidently resolved. The CDR3 is CASSSPFGGPGDEQFF. The sequence in DNA is TGTGCCAGCAGCTCCCCCTTTGGCGGCCCAGGTGATGAGCAGTTCTTC.